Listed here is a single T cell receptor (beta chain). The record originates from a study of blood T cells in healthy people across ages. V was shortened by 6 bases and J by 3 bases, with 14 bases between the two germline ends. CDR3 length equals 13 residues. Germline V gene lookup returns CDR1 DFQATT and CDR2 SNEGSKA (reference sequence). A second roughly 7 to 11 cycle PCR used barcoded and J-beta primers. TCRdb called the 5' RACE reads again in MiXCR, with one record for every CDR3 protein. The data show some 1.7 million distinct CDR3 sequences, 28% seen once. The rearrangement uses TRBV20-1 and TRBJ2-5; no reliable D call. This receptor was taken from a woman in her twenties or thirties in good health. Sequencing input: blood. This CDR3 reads CSASTWLKETQYF. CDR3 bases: TGCAGTGCCAGCACCTGGCTTAAAGAGACCCAGTACTTC.